The 30 T cell receptor beta chains presented below share a single source sample, sequenced in a study of blood T cell repertoires in COVID-19. The assay was immunoSEQ multiplex PCR, and TCRdb's table has in-frame clones only and misses some. The sample carries some 300,000 clones, around 86% recorded once. The sequenced material came from peripheral blood. These receptors originate from a man between 65 and 79 years old with acute or convalescent COVID-19.

Details on this clone: This sample also contains other DNA sequences that code for the same CDR3. V usage is TRBV7-3 and J usage is TRBJ2-5; 7 nucleotides match TRBD2. Germline CDR1 SGHTA, CDR2 FQGTGA. V was clipped by 5 bases and J by 5 bases; unmatched bases: 8. The length of the CDR3 is 14 residues. DNA of the CDR3: TGTGCCAGCAGCATAAGCGGGGTCGGCGAGACCCAGTACTTC. Translating it yields CASSISGVGETQYF.

This chain connects TRBV1 to TRBJ2-1; the table calls TRBD2, which could not be checked here. TRBV1 is marked as a pseudogene. The CDR3 has 17 amino acids. As DNA, the CDR3 is TGCACCAGCAGCCGGCCTCCTAGCGGTAGCTCCTACAATGAGCAGTTCTTC. It codes for CTSSRPPSGSSYNEQFF.

This chain uses TRBV27 with TRBJ2-7; D is ambiguous. Trimming cost V 1 base and J 5 bases, with 15 bases left between them. The CDR3 runs 15 residues. Germline CDR1 MNHEY, CDR2 SMNVEV (reference sequence). The CDR3 loop is CASSLYALPANEQYF. The CDR3, as DNA: TGTGCCAGCAGTTTATACGCGCTACCCGCCAACGAGCAGTACTTC.

The chain has TRBV19 and TRBJ1-4, with D tentatively TRBD1 (5 bases). Trimming cost V 3 bases and J 3 bases, with 23 bases left between them. Per germline, CDR1 LNHDA and CDR2 SQIVND (reference sequence). The CDR3 extends over 19 amino acids. The CDR3 bases are TGTGCCAGTAGTATTGGGGCCGGGAGCACATCAGATCCTAATGAAAAACTGTTTTTT. Protein: CASSIGAGSTSDPNEKLFF.

For this clone: Sequence at one end of the junction differs from germline and may be a read error. This chain uses TRBV6-1 with TRBJ1-2; TRBD1 is a possible D gene (6 bases). This CDR3 spans 14 amino acids. The germline gives CDR1 MNHNS, CDR2 SASEGT. CDR3 sequence reads: CASREVQGRDGYTF. CDR3 nucleotide sequence: TGTGCCAGCAGAGAAGTACAGGGAAGGGATGGCTACACCTTC.

This chain joins TRBV27 and TRBJ2-5, with TRBD2 matching over 16 bases. The V gene's germline CDR1 is MNHEY and CDR2 SMNVEV (reference sequence). The CDR3 length is 15 residues. V lost 8 bases to trimming and J lost 5 bases; unmatched junction nucleotides: 5. The CDR3 DNA reads TGTGCCAGCGGGACTAGCGGGAGGGCCCGGGAGACCCAGTACTTC. This translates into CASGTSGRARETQYF.

Only a few counts were recorded for this clone. This chain connects TRBV7-8 to TRBJ2-1; D is possibly TRBD1 (5 bases). V dropped 4 bases and J dropped 4 bases, with 8 bases sitting between them. Germline CDR1 is SGHVS and CDR2 is FQNEAQ. This CDR3 has 13 residues. CDR3: CASSSTEYNEQFF. The CDR3 DNA is TGTGCCAGCAGCTCGACAGAGTACAATGAGCAGTTCTTC.

The gene calls are TRBV5-1 and TRBJ2-7, with 8 positions matching TRBD1. From germline, CDR1 is SGHRS and CDR2 YFSETQ. CDR3 length equals 14 residues. The junction had 8 bases not matched to a gene; V was cut back by 4 bases and J by 5 bases. The CDR3: CASSLDRVFNEQYF. CDR3 DNA: TGCGCCAGCAGCCTGGACAGGGTCTTCAACGAGCAGTACTTC.

The CDR3 spells CASSTGTSGEGTDTQYF. The CDR3 nucleotides read TGCGCCAGCAGCACCGGGACTAGCGGGGAGGGGACAGATACGCAGTATTTT. The chain carries TRBV5-1 and TRBJ2-3; TRBD2 agrees at 13 bases. Germline assignment: CDR1 SGHRS and CDR2 YFSETQ. The CDR3 spans 17 residues. V gave up 4 bases and J gave up 3 bases; unmatched junction bases: 8.

The V call is TRBV5-4, the J call TRBJ2-2; 13 nucleotides match TRBD2. This CDR3 spans 16 amino acids. Per germline, CDR1 SGHNT and CDR2 YYREEE (reference sequence). V lost 4 bases and J lost 8; bases outside the gene matches: 8. CDR3 DNA: TGTGCCAGCAGCGGGGGGACTAGCGGGGTTCGTGGGGAGCTGTTTTTT. Residues: CASSGGTSGVRGELFF.

The CDR3 DNA follows: TGTGCCACCAGTGATTTGGGGGCGGGAGGGTTTGAGCAGTTCTTC. Translation: CATSDLGAGGFEQFF. The chain uses TRBV24-1 and TRBJ2-1; 9 nucleotides agree with TRBD2. J lost 9 bases, V lost 0 bases, and 5 bases had no gene match. CDR3 size: 15 residues. Germline V gene sequence: CDR1 KGHDR, CDR2 SFDVKD.

The rearrangement uses TRBV7-2 and TRBJ1-1, with a possible D match to TRBD1 (5 bases). CDR3 length equals 14 residues. The V end lost 1 base, the J end lost 1 base, and 7 bases lay between the germline ends. Germline CDR1 SGHTA, CDR2 FQGNSA. CDR3 coding DNA: TGTGCCAGCAGCTTAGGGGGCCGGAACACTGAAGCTTTCTTT. Protein product: CASSLGGRNTEAFF.

DNA for the CDR3: TGTGCCAGCAGCTTGTCTAGCGGGATAATGGAGACCCAGTACTTC. As protein: CASSLSSGIMETQYF. The chain joins TRBV5-5 to TRBJ2-5, with 9 bases identical to TRBD2. V lost 1 base, J lost 5 bases, and 6 bases stayed unmatched. Looked up from germline, CDR1 is SGHKS and CDR2 is YYEKEE (reference sequence). The CDR3 runs to 15 residues.

The chain carries TRBV27 and TRBJ2-7, with D possibly TRBD1 on 6 matching bases. Trimming cost V 2 bases and J 4 bases, with 21 bases left between them. The CDR3 is made up of 17 amino acids. The germline gives CDR1 MNHEY, CDR2 SMNVEV (reference sequence). The CDR3 protein is CASSLPSPQGGQYEQYF. For the CDR3, the DNA is TGTGCCAGCAGTTTACCATCACCACAGGGCGGTCAATACGAGCAGTACTTC.

The chain is built from TRBV12-3 or TRBV12-4 and TRBJ1-6; D gene uncertain. The CDR3 runs to 13 residues. Trimming left V 6 bases short and J 7 bases short, with 10 bases between. CDR3 sequence reads: CASSRERNSPLHF. In nucleotides, the CDR3 is TGTGCCAGCAGCCGGGAGAGGAATTCACCCCTCCACTTT.

The genes are TRBV5-4 and TRBJ2-2; perhaps TRBD2 as D (7 bases). From germline, CDR1 is SGHNT and CDR2 YYREEE (reference sequence). CDR3 length: 17 residues. Trimming pared 3 bases from V and 6 bases from J, leaving 21 bases between. The CDR3 coding sequence is TGTGCCAGCAGCTCGCCCTCCGCGGGGGCCGAGTCCGGGGAGCTGTTTTTT. As protein: CASSSPSAGAESGELFF. The whole variable domain, filled in from reference TRBV5-4 and TRBJ2-2, reads ETGVTQSPTHLIKTRGQQVTLRCSSQSGHNTVSWYQQALGQGPQFIFQYYREEENGRGNFPPRFSGLQFPNYSSELNVNALELDDSALYLCASSSPSAGAESGELFFGEGSRLTVL.

In its sample, this clone was seen a few times. This sequence joins TRBV4-2 and TRBJ1-2; TRBD1 matches at 9 bases. Germline-derived CDR1 and CDR2 are LGHNA and YNFKEQ. The CDR3 loop spans 15 amino acids. J lost 6 bases, V lost 3 bases, and 8 bases had no gene match. The DNA of the CDR3 is TGTGCCAGCAGCCAGGGGGACAGGGACGAGGATGGCTACACCTTC. This gives the protein CASSQGDRDEDGYTF.

The chain uses TRBV7-2 and TRBJ2-2, with TRBD2 matching over 16 bases. From germline, CDR1 is SGHTA and CDR2 FQGNSA. The V and J ends lost 5 bases and 7 bases, in that order; junction bases with no gene match: 10. The CDR3 covers 18 residues. The CDR3 DNA sequence: TGTGCCAGCAGCACTCCTTCCGGGACTAGCGGGAGGGTCGGGGAGCTGTTTTTT. Amino acids: CASSTPSGTSGRVGELFF.

The V call is TRBV15, the J call TRBJ1-4; unclear D gene. This CDR3 spans 17 amino acids. Germline CDR1 LNHNV, CDR2 YYDKDF (reference sequence). The V gene lost 0 bases and the J gene lost 7 bases, with 18 bases spanning the gap. CDR3 region: CATSRDRLDPRGEKLFF. The CDR3 coding sequence is TGTGCCACCAGCAGAGATAGGCTGGACCCCCGGGGTGAAAAACTGTTTTTT.

The gene calls are TRBV6-2 or TRBV6-3 and TRBJ2-1; unclear D gene. The CDR3 has 13 residues. In germline, CDR1 is MNHEY, CDR2 SVGEGT. V lost 0 bases, J lost 9 bases, and 9 bases lay in between. This CDR3 is CASSYSPPGEQFF. CDR3 DNA sequence: TGTGCCAGCAGTTACTCCCCCCCCGGTGAGCAGTTCTTC.

The chain recombines TRBV30 with TRBJ2-5; D not certain. Trimming removed 0 bases from V and 1 base from J, with 6 bases in between. Germline CDR1 is GTSNPN and CDR2 is SVGIG (reference sequence). The CDR3 totals 13 residues. The CDR3 protein is CAWSVAVQETQYF. The CDR3 nucleotides read TGTGCCTGGAGTGTGGCCGTCCAAGAGACCCAGTACTTC.

This sequence joins TRBV6-1 and TRBJ1-2, with D hard to call. The CDR3 consists of 13 residues. Germline V gives CDR1 MNHNS, CDR2 SASEGT. The germline V and J ends were trimmed by 0 bases and 4 bases, with 6 bases remaining between them. The CDR3 bases are TGTGCCAGCAGTGAAGCGCACAGCTATGGCTACACCTTC. This codes for CASSEAHSYGYTF.

The CDR3: CASSLRGGSDNEQFF. The CDR3 bases are TGCGCCAGCAGCTTGAGGGGCGGGAGCGACAATGAGCAGTTCTTC. V is TRBV5-1 and J is TRBJ2-1; 7 positions agree with TRBD2. Germline V gene data show CDR1 as SGHRS and CDR2 as YFSETQ. The CDR3 is 15 amino acids. The V gene end was trimmed by 1 base and the J gene end by 5 bases; junction bases not matched to a gene: 6.

The V call is TRBV7-2, the J call TRBJ1-4; D not resolved. Trimming cost V 3 bases and J 4 bases, with 9 bases left between them. Per germline, CDR1 SGHTA and CDR2 FQGNSA. This CDR3 has 14 amino acids. CDR3 sequence: CASSFGRLNEKLFF. The DNA for the CDR3 is TGTGCCAGCAGCTTTGGCAGGCTTAATGAAAAACTGTTTTTT.

This rearrangement joins TRBV4-2 to TRBJ2-3; 9 bases align to TRBD2. The V segment lost 5 bases and the J segment 2 bases; nucleotides outside the gene matches: 8. The CDR3 runs to 16 residues. Germline loops: CDR1 LGHNA, CDR2 YNFKEQ. The CDR3 is CASSSRTSEFTDTQYF. For the CDR3, the DNA is TGTGCCAGCAGCTCCCGGACTAGCGAATTCACAGATACGCAGTATTTT.

J is TRBJ1-4 and V is TRBV7-9, with D perhaps matching TRBD1 (5 bases). V gave up 5 bases and J gave up 8 bases, with 18 bases separating them. The CDR3 contains 15 residues. CDR1 is SEHNR and CDR2 is FQNEAQ in the germline V gene (reference sequence). This chain's CDR3 is CASSLVQGVEEKLFF. In DNA form, the CDR3 reads TGTGCCAGCAGCCTGGTTCAGGGTGTTGAAGAAAAACTGTTTTTT.

The rearrangement uses TRBV6-4 and TRBJ2-3; 7 bases fit TRBD2. The CDR3 is made up of 14 amino acids. Germline V lookup: CDR1 MRHNA, CDR2 SNTAGT. V shed 5 bases, J shed 6 bases, and the junction held 8 bases outside the gene matches. The CDR3 bases are TGTGCCAGCAGTTCCGGACTAGGCGGGGATACGCAGTATTTT. Translated, it gives CASSSGLGGDTQYF.

This chain links TRBV6-4 with TRBJ2-1; TRBD2 aligns across 10 bases. The CDR3 has 15 residues. V lost 6 bases and J lost 4; bases outside the gene matches: 6. CDR1 and CDR2 from the germline V gene are MRHNA and SNTAGT. The CDR3 sequence is CASRRTSGRYNEQFF. The CDR3 region has the DNA TGTGCCAGCAGGAGGACTAGCGGAAGATACAATGAGCAGTTCTTC.

This chain uses TRBV24-1 with TRBJ2-5; perhaps TRBD1 as D (6 bases). The germline gives CDR1 KGHDR, CDR2 SFDVKD. V lost 9 bases to trimming and J lost 4 bases, with 17 bases between them. This CDR3 contains 14 residues. CDR3 region: CATAPQGKLETQYF. The DNA for the CDR3 is TGTGCCACCGCTCCGCAGGGGAAATTAGAGACCCAGTACTTC.

This chain uses TRBV12-3 or TRBV12-4 with TRBJ1-6; 7 nucleotides line up with TRBD1. Trimming at V came to 9 bases and at J to 4 bases, leaving 3 bases not matched to a gene. The CDR3 is made up of 13 amino acids. Here the CDR3 DNA reads TGTGCCAGTGCACAGGGGTATAATTCACCCCTCCACTTT. Its translation: CASAQGYNSPLHF.